Following are 30 T cell receptor beta chains from one sample sequenced in a study of CD8 T cells in Susac syndrome. The authors reverse transcribed roughly 0.5 to 1 ug RNA with random hexamers. TCRdb called the immunoSEQ multiplex PCR reads again in MiXCR, with one record for every CDR3 protein. The profile shows some 190,000 distinct CDR3 sequences, roughly 92% of them singletons. Sample: CD4+ T cells from PBMCs. The receptors were gathered from a human donor in good health.

V and J are TRBV24-1 and TRBJ1-2, with D tentatively TRBD1 (5 bases). The CDR3 is 15 amino acids. Germline values: CDR1 KGHDR, CDR2 SFDVKD. V was trimmed by 4 bases and J by 8 bases, leaving 19 bases between them. CDR3 in amino acids: CATSDPGRPLGGYTF. CDR3 bases: TGTGCCACCAGTGACCCGGGACGCCCCCTGGGAGGCTACACCTTC.

J is TRBJ1-5 and V is TRBV27, with D hard to call. The V end was cut by 10 bases, the J end by 6 bases, with 19 bases between. The CDR3 contains 14 residues. Germline CDR1 reads MNHEY; CDR2 reads SMNVEV (reference sequence). The CDR3 coding sequence is TGTGCCACCATAAGAGGAAAAAACGGTCAGCCCCAGCATTTT. The encoded protein is CATIRGKNGQPQHF.

This clonotype was recorded a few times. The CDR3 region is CASSQDLANYGYTF. The CDR3 DNA follows: TGCGCCAGCAGCCAAGATTTGGCTAACTATGGCTACACCTTC. The chain recombines TRBV4-1 with TRBJ1-2, with no clear D. V dropped 0 bases and J dropped 0 bases, with 5 bases sitting between them. Germline CDR1 is MGHRA and CDR2 is YSYEKL. The CDR3 is 14 amino acids.

The sample holds a few counts of this clonotype. In DNA, the CDR3 is TGCAGTGCTCGGGGGGGTTCCTACGAGCAGTACTTC. It is translated as CSARGGSYEQYF. The chain couples TRBV20-1 to TRBJ2-7; 8 bases fit TRBD2. The CDR3 runs to 12 residues. V gave up 5 bases and J gave up 1 base; unmatched junction bases: 1. Germline values: CDR1 DFQATT, CDR2 SNEGSKA (reference sequence).

The rearrangement links TRBV11-1 to TRBJ1-1; D remains unclear. The V gene's germline CDR1 is SGHAT and CDR2 FQDESV (reference sequence). There are 13 residues in the CDR3. V was trimmed by 5 bases and J by 5 bases, leaving 12 bases between them. The chain's CDR3 is CASSHPRGTEAFF. The CDR3 DNA reads as TGTGCCAGCAGCCATCCGCGGGGTACTGAAGCTTTCTTT. Filled out from reference TRBV11-1 and TRBJ1-1, the complete variable domain reads EAEVAQSPRYKITEKSQAVAFWCDPISGHATLYWYRQILGQGPELLVQFQDESVVDDSQLPKDRFSAERLKGVDSTLKIQPAELGDSAMYLCASSHPRGTEAFFGQGTRLTVV.

The chain combines TRBV4-3 with TRBJ1-2; 7 positions match TRBD1. CDR1 is LGHNA and CDR2 is YSLEER in the germline V gene. This CDR3 has 16 amino acids. V shed 0 bases, J shed 5 bases, and the junction held 9 bases outside the gene matches. The chain's CDR3 is CASSQDYSGTAYGYTF. In DNA, the CDR3 is TGCGCCAGCAGCCAAGATTACAGCGGGACAGCGTATGGCTACACCTTC.

The genes are TRBV12-3 or TRBV12-4 and TRBJ1-6; TRBD1 aligns across 8 bases. The V and J ends lost 5 bases and 8 bases, in that order; junction bases with no gene match: 5. There are 14 residues in the CDR3. This CDR3 is CASSEGQAYSPLHF. CDR3 DNA: TGTGCCAGCAGTGAGGGACAGGCCTATTCACCCCTCCACTTT.

This clonotype was detected only a few times. The chain employs TRBV18 and TRBJ1-2; D possibly corresponds to TRBD1 (6 bases). The germline CDR1 and CDR2 sequences are KGHSH and LQKENI. The CDR3 length is 14 residues. Trimming took 0 bases from V and 2 from J, leaving 7 bases between them. DNA of the CDR3: TGTGCCAGCTCACCACCTGGACAGAACTATGGCTACACCTTC. This translates into CASSPPGQNYGYTF. Using reference TRBV18 and TRBJ1-2 for the parts outside the CDR3, the full variable domain is NAGVMQNPRHLVRRRGQEARLRCSPMKGHSHVYWYRQLPEEGLKFMVYLQKENIIDESGMPKERFSAEFPKEGPSILRIQQVVRGDSAAYFCASSPPGQNYGYTFGSGTRLTVV.

Only one count was recorded for this clonotype. The J gene is TRBJ2-7, the V gene TRBV12-3 or TRBV12-4; D gene uncertain. V was cut by 6 bases and J by 2 bases, with 14 bases left in between. The CDR3 contains 14 residues. As DNA, the CDR3 is TGTGCCAGCAGCCGCGGCGGACGGACCTACGAGCAGTACGTC. This encodes CASSRGGRTYEQYV.

For the CDR3, the DNA is TGCAGTGCGGAGAGACCAGGGACCGCTGCAAGGGAAAACATTCAGTACTTC. Protein product: CSAERPGTAARENIQYF. The V call is TRBV20-1, the J call TRBJ2-4; the D gene could be TRBD1 or TRBD2 (5 bases each). This CDR3 has 17 residues. The V end was cut by 6 bases, the J end by 5 bases, with 26 bases between. Germline CDR1 DFQATT, CDR2 SNEGSKA (reference sequence).

This CDR3 is CASSYPSPGAGELFF. For the CDR3, the DNA is TGTGCCAGCAGTTACCCGTCCCCAGGGGCCGGGGAGCTGTTTTTT. The rearrangement links TRBV6-5 to TRBJ2-2; a weak D match, TRBD1 (6 bases). The germline V gene has CDR1 MNHEY and CDR2 SVGAGI. V dropped 2 bases and J dropped 6 bases, with 13 bases sitting between them. The CDR3 is made up of 15 amino acids.

The rearrangement uses TRBV6-1 and TRBJ2-7; D gene unclear. Trimming stripped 7 bases from V and 3 bases from J, with 7 bases between. From germline, CDR1 is MNHNS and CDR2 SASEGT. The CDR3 loop spans 11 amino acids. The CDR3 sequence: CASTPGYEQYF. CDR3 sequence (DNA): TGTGCCAGCACCCCGGGCTACGAGCAGTACTTC.

The chain joins TRBV5-4 to TRBJ2-3, with D uncertain. CDR1 SGHNT and CDR2 YYREEE come from the germline V gene (reference sequence). Deletions cut 4 bases from V and 8 bases from J, with 14 bases between. This CDR3 spans 13 amino acids. Here the CDR3 reads CASSPESAGTQYF. The CDR3 DNA reads TGTGCCAGCAGCCCAGAGTCGGCCGGTACGCAGTATTTT. Full variable domain (remainder filled in from reference TRBV5-4 and TRBJ2-3): ETGVTQSPTHLIKTRGQQVTLRCSSQSGHNTVSWYQQALGQGPQFIFQYYREEENGRGNFPPRFSGLQFPNYSSELNVNALELDDSALYLCASSPESAGTQYFGPGTRLTVL.

The chain uses TRBV7-9 and TRBJ2-5; no definite D call. CDR1 is SEHNR, CDR2 FQNEAQ, per germline (reference sequence). The CDR3 totals 14 residues. The ends were cut back, 4 bases at V and 4 bases at J, with 13 bases in the middle. The CDR3 DNA reads TGTGCCAGCAGCTCACGACTTACCCCAGAGACCCAGTACTTC. Protein: CASSSRLTPETQYF.

The gene calls are TRBV6-2 or TRBV6-3 and TRBJ1-5; the D is unclear. CDR3 size: 12 residues. The germline gives CDR1 MNHEY, CDR2 SVGEGT. Trimming cost V 6 bases and J 7 bases, with 10 bases left between them. For the CDR3, the DNA is TGTGCCAGCAGCCCAGACCCGCAGCCCCAGCATTTT. Translating it yields CASSPDPQPQHF.

The CDR3, as DNA: TGTGCCAGCAGCCCCACTAGCGGGGGGGCCGGAGGCACAGATACGCAGTATTTT. Its translation: CASSPTSGGAGGTDTQYF. This rearrangement joins TRBV12-3 or TRBV12-4 to TRBJ2-3; 13 bases match TRBD2. Germline trimming cut 6 bases from V and 1 base from J; bases unmatched to any gene: 10. The CDR3 is 18 amino acids.

The rearrangement joins TRBV7-9 to TRBJ1-2; possible D gene TRBD1, 6 bases. Germline V gene data show CDR1 as SEHNR and CDR2 as FQNEAQ (reference sequence). The ends were cut back, 1 base at V and 3 bases at J, with 9 bases in the middle. This CDR3 contains 14 residues. This chain's CDR3 is CASSLDRDDYGYTF. For the CDR3, the DNA is TGTGCCAGCAGCTTAGACAGGGATGACTATGGCTACACCTTC.

The J gene is TRBJ2-3, the V gene TRBV20-1; 9 nucleotides agree with TRBD1. The CDR3 spans 15 residues. The V segment lost 6 bases and the J segment 4 bases; nucleotides outside the gene matches: 11. Germline CDR1 DFQATT, CDR2 SNEGSKA (reference sequence). CDR3 region: CSALPGTGRPDTQYF. CDR3 bases: TGCAGTGCCCTCCCCGGGACAGGGAGACCAGATACGCAGTATTTT.

V and J are TRBV28 and TRBJ2-3, with D perhaps matching TRBD1 or TRBD2 (5 bases each). The germline V gene has CDR1 MDHEN and CDR2 SYDVKM. This CDR3 comprises 13 residues. Trimming took off 5 bases at V and 9 bases at J, with 15 bases between the two ends. DNA for the CDR3: TGTGCCAGCAGTCCGGGGACCCAACGAACGCAGTATTTT. This gives the protein CASSPGTQRTQYF. Drawing the rest from reference TRBV28 and TRBJ2-3, the complete variable domain is DVKVTQSSRYLVKRTGEKVFLECVQDMDHENMFWYRQDPGLGLRLIYFSYDVKMKEKGDIPEGYSVSREKKERFSLILESASTNQTSMYLCASSPGTQRTQYFGPGTRLTVL.

This rearrangement joins TRBV6-4 to TRBJ2-1, with D maybe TRBD1 (6 bases). The germline gives CDR1 MRHNA, CDR2 SNTAGT. The length of the CDR3 is 15 residues. Deletions cut 5 bases from V and 7 bases from J, with 18 bases between. The CDR3 protein is CASSYRVGFWNEQFF. CDR3 nucleotides: TGTGCCAGCAGTTACAGGGTCGGGTTTTGGAATGAGCAGTTCTTC.

V usage is TRBV7-2 and J usage is TRBJ1-1, with a weak D call TRBD1 (5 bases). This CDR3 contains 13 residues. Germline CDR1 is SGHTA and CDR2 is FQGNSA. With 5 bases removed from V and 8 bases from J, the gap between germline ends came to 15 bases. This CDR3 reads CASSPGASPEAFF. For the CDR3, the DNA is TGTGCCAGCAGCCCCGGGGCCTCCCCCGAAGCTTTCTTT.

The genes are TRBV28 and TRBJ2-3; 12 bases map to TRBD2. The V gene end was trimmed by 5 bases and the J gene end by 8 bases; junction bases not matched to a gene: 11. Germline V gene lookup returns CDR1 MDHEN and CDR2 SYDVKM. The CDR3 runs to 16 residues. CDR3: CASSLPLAGGRVTQYF. For the CDR3, the DNA is TGTGCCAGCAGTCTCCCCCTAGCGGGGGGGCGGGTTACGCAGTATTTT.

The genes are TRBV7-2 and TRBJ2-7; no definite D call. CDR3 length equals 13 residues. Germline CDR1 reads SGHTA; CDR2 reads FQGNSA. With 1 base removed from V and 3 bases from J, the gap between germline ends came to 7 bases. CDR3 in DNA: TGTGCCAGCAGCTTAGTTTTGGGCTACGAGCAGTACGTC. It codes for CASSLVLGYEQYV.

The chain couples TRBV7-9 to TRBJ2-3, with D perhaps being TRBD1 or TRBD2 (6 bases each). Germline assignment: CDR1 SEHNR and CDR2 FQNEAQ (reference sequence). The CDR3 consists of 15 residues. The V and J ends lost 6 bases and 3 bases respectively, with 16 bases between them. CDR3 in amino acids: CASRSLGGQTDTQYF. The DNA of the CDR3 is TGTGCCAGCAGATCCTTAGGGGGGCAAACAGATACGCAGTATTTT.

The CDR3 here is CASSQPLGVVPYF. CDR3 DNA: TGTGCCAGCAGCCAGCCCCTGGGGGTAGTCCCGTACTTC. V usage is TRBV3-1 and J usage is TRBJ2-5, with D perhaps TRBD1 or TRBD2 (5 bases each). CDR1 and CDR2 (germline): LGHDT, YNNKEL (reference sequence). The CDR3 runs 13 residues. V was clipped by 3 bases and J by 13 bases, with 18 bases between them.

The V call is TRBV7-9, the J call TRBJ1-1, with D possibly TRBD1 on 5 matching bases. Trimming removed 5 bases from V and 5 bases from J, with 18 bases in between. This CDR3 contains 15 residues. In germline, CDR1 is SEHNR, CDR2 FQNEAQ (reference sequence). The CDR3 reads CASSDPGLAWTEAFF. Here the CDR3 DNA reads TGTGCCAGCAGCGATCCAGGGTTGGCATGGACTGAAGCTTTCTTT.

The chain is built from TRBV20-1 and TRBJ1-2; D call uncertain. The CDR3 sequence is 13 residues long. Germline V CDR1 and CDR2: DFQATT, SNEGSKA (reference sequence). With 6 bases removed from V and 5 bases from J, the gap between germline ends came to 16 bases. In DNA form, the CDR3 reads TGCAGTGCGACCCCCTATGATCTATATGGCTACACCTTC. It is translated as CSATPYDLYGYTF.

V gene TRBV24-1 combines with J gene TRBJ2-5, with D uncertain. From germline, CDR1 is KGHDR and CDR2 SFDVKD. This CDR3 has 13 amino acids. V dropped 5 bases and J dropped 1 base, with 7 bases sitting between them. The CDR3 sequence: CATSVGSQETQYF. DNA for the CDR3: TGTGCCACCAGTGTGGGTTCCCAAGAGACCCAGTACTTC.

The V and J genes are TRBV9 and TRBJ2-7; TRBD1 might be the D (5 bases). Germline CDR1 is SGDLS and CDR2 is YYNGEE. V lost 0 bases and J lost 6, with 7 bases in between. The CDR3 consists of 12 residues. CDR3 loop: CASSVVGVEQYF. In DNA form, the CDR3 reads TGTGCCAGCAGCGTAGTAGGGGTCGAGCAGTACTTC.

V is TRBV28 and J is TRBJ2-5, with D uncertain. Trimming left V 7 bases short and J 11 bases short, with 23 bases between. The CDR3 runs 14 residues. From germline, CDR1 is MDHEN and CDR2 SYDVKM. CDR3 in DNA: TGTGCCAGCACTCCTCCTGGCCCACAAGTGGGTCAGTACTTC. Amino acid sequence: CASTPPGPQVGQYF. The full variable domain, completed using reference TRBV28 and TRBJ2-5, is DVKVTQSSRYLVKRTGEKVFLECVQDMDHENMFWYRQDPGLGLRLIYFSYDVKMKEKGDIPEGYSVSREKKERFSLILESASTNQTSMYLCASTPPGPQVGQYFGPGTRLLVL.